The next 19 T cell receptor beta chains were all read from a single sample in a study of regulatory T cells in long-lasting Graves disease. Regarding time point: persistent/refractory GD, antithyroid drugs over 5 years with positive TRAb. Isolated PBMC RNA provided the starting material for the TCR library. Arm-PCR with iRepertoire HTBI primers amplified the CDR3 regions for these TCR beta libraries. In TCRdb, the multiplex PCR reads were re-called with MiXCR into one record per CDR3 protein. The table has 400,000 to 450,000 distinct CDR3 sequences, 20% to 25% seen once. Sequences were derived from peripheral blood mononuclear cells (PBMCs), sampled when the disease was refractory, from a patient treated with antithyroid drugs. The receptors originated from a female donor with Graves disease.

This clonotype was observed many times. Germline and junction disagree at one end, which may indicate a read error. The chain employs TRBV5-1 and TRBJ2-7; 10 positions agree with TRBD1. This CDR3 spans 13 amino acids. CDR1 and CDR2 (germline): SGHRS, YFSETQ. The CDR3 reads CASSPDRGYEQYF. CDR3 in DNA: TGTGCCAGCAGCCCGGACAGGGGGTACGAGCAGTACTTC. Drawing the rest from reference TRBV5-1 and TRBJ2-7, the complete variable domain is KAGVTQTPRYLIKTRGQQVTLSCSPISGHRSVSWYQQTPGQGLQFLFEYFSETQRNKGNFPGRFSGRQFSNSRSEMNVSTLELGDSALYLCASSPDRGYEQYFGPGTRLTVT.

This chain links TRBV5-1 with TRBJ2-7, with 7 bases that match TRBD2. Germline CDR1 is SGHRS and CDR2 is YFSETQ. The CDR3 runs to 14 residues. V dropped 3 bases and J dropped 1; count of bases not matched to a gene: 4. This CDR3 reads CASSWDSGSYEQYF. Written as DNA, the CDR3 is TGCGCCAGCAGCTGGGATAGCGGGTCCTACGAGCAGTACTTC.

Many counts were recorded for this clonotype. J is TRBJ2-7 and V is TRBV3-1, with D uncertain. The length of the CDR3 is 12 residues. V lost 2 bases and J lost 6, with 8 bases in between. CDR1 and CDR2 from the germline V gene are LGHDT and YNNKEL (reference sequence). DNA for the CDR3: TGTGCCAGCAGCCAAAGGCAGTTCGAGCAGTACTTC. As protein: CASSQRQFEQYF.

The chain recombines TRBV6-1 with TRBJ2-6, with 8 bases that match TRBD1. This CDR3 has 17 amino acids. J lost 4 bases, V lost 10 bases, and 15 bases had no gene match. The germline V gene has CDR1 MNHNS and CDR2 SASEGT. In DNA form, the CDR3 reads TGTGCCATCAAGCCGACAGGGGCCTCGTCGGGGGCCAACGTCCTGACTTTC. Protein product: CAIKPTGASSGANVLTF.

V is TRBV30 and J is TRBJ2-5, with 14 bases matching TRBD2. The V gene end was trimmed by 5 bases and the J gene end by 5 bases; junction bases not matched to a gene: 7. Germline-derived CDR1 and CDR2 are GTSNPN and SVGIG (reference sequence). The CDR3 is made up of 15 amino acids. The CDR3 DNA reads as TGTGCCTGGGGGGGGACTAGCGGGAGTAAGGAGACCCAGTACTTC. Translated, it gives CAWGGTSGSKETQYF.

The chain links TRBV7-2 to TRBJ1-2, with D possibly being TRBD1 (6 bases). V lost 3 bases and J lost 3, with 8 bases in between. CDR3 size: 13 residues. Germline V gene lookup returns CDR1 SGHTA and CDR2 FQGNSA. CDR3: CASSLYRDYGYTF. In DNA form, the CDR3 reads TGTGCCAGCAGCTTGTACAGGGACTATGGCTACACCTTC.

J is TRBJ2-7 and V is TRBV20-1; 13 bases map to TRBD2. Germline V gene lookup returns CDR1 DFQATT and CDR2 SNEGSKA (reference sequence). Losses at the gene ends were 7 bases for V and 5 bases for J; bases not matched to a gene: 2. CDR3 length: 12 amino acids. CDR3 protein: CSVGTSGNEQYF. CDR3 DNA: TGCAGTGTTGGGACTAGCGGGAACGAGCAGTACTTC.

This clonotype was found a few times. This rearrangement joins TRBV19 to TRBJ1-1; D is ambiguous. Trimming removed 7 bases at V and 7 bases at J, with 16 bases between. The CDR3 loop spans 13 amino acids. CDR1 and CDR2 (germline): LNHDA, SQIVND (reference sequence). The CDR3 DNA reads TGTGCCAGTAATGGACGGGGAAGGCGTGAAGCTTTCTTT. Residues: CASNGRGRREAFF.

The chain recombines TRBV18 with TRBJ1-1; tentative D call: TRBD1 (5 bases). This CDR3 contains 15 residues. Trimming stripped 6 bases from V and 2 bases from J, with 16 bases between. Germline V lookup: CDR1 KGHSH, CDR2 LQKENI. CDR3 protein: CASSNRAGTNTEAFF. The CDR3 nucleotides are TGTGCCAGCTCCAACCGAGCAGGGACCAACACTGAAGCTTTCTTT.

This clonotype was seen at least ten times. The chain recombines TRBV2 with TRBJ1-2; TRBD1 matches 7 bases. CDR3 size: 13 residues. Germline-derived CDR1 and CDR2 are SNHLY and FYNNEI. The J segment lost 3 bases and the V segment lost 7 bases, leaving 5 bases of the junction unmatched. DNA of the CDR3: TGTGCCAGCATCGGGGGGACAGACTATGGCTACACCTTC. Translated: CASIGGTDYGYTF. Full variable domain (missing parts from reference TRBV2 and TRBJ1-2): EPEVTQTPSHQVTQMGQEVILRCVPISNHLYFYWYRQILGQKVEFLVSFYNNEISEKSEIFDDQFSVERPDGSNFTLKIRSTKLEDSAMYFCASIGGTDYGYTFGSGTRLTVV.

V usage is TRBV16 and J usage is TRBJ2-7; 7 bases fit TRBD2. Per the germline V gene, CDR1 is KGHSY and CDR2 is FQNENV. This CDR3 has 14 amino acids. Trimming removed 4 bases from V and 5 bases from J; junction bases left unmatched: 8. DNA of the CDR3: TGTGCCAGCAGCCCTAAGTCCAGCGGGAACGAGCAGTACTTC. It codes for CASSPKSSGNEQYF. The entire variable domain, with the rest obtained from reference TRBV16 and TRBJ2-7, is as follows: GEEVAQTPKHLVRGEGQKAKLYCAPIKGHSYVFWYQQVLKNEFKFLISFQNENVFDETGMPKERFSAKCLPNSPCSLEIQATKLEDSAVYFCASSPKSSGNEQYFGPGTRLTVT.

This chain connects TRBV7-2 to TRBJ2-5; D call uncertain. The germline gives CDR1 SGHTA, CDR2 FQGNSA. The CDR3 loop spans 15 amino acids. Between the trimmed V and J ends, which lost 0 bases and 5 bases, there was a span of 13 bases. The CDR3 bases are TGTGCCAGCAGCTTAGCGGGGTCGATTGGGGAGACCCAGTACTTC. Encoded protein: CASSLAGSIGETQYF.

In its sample, this clonotype was seen a few times. This rearrangement joins TRBV5-6 to TRBJ1-1; unclear D gene. Germline V gene lookup returns CDR1 SGHDT and CDR2 YYEEEE. The V gene lost 1 base and the J gene lost 5 bases, with 12 bases spanning the gap. This CDR3 contains 14 residues. CDR3 DNA sequence: TGTGCCAGCAGCTTGAGGGCGGGTCGAACTGAAGCTTTCTTT. It encodes CASSLRAGRTEAFF.

This clonotype was seen just once. The CDR3 nucleotides are TGCAGTGTTGCGCAGGAGAACACCGGGGAGCTGTTTTTT. It encodes CSVAQENTGELFF. This chain joins TRBV20-1 and TRBJ2-2; no reliable D call. Germline lookup yields CDR1 DFQATT and CDR2 SNEGSKA (reference sequence). The CDR3 extends over 13 amino acids. The V end lost 7 bases, the J end lost 1 base, and 10 bases lay between the germline ends.

This clonotype was detected ten times or more. The chain employs TRBV5-1 and TRBJ2-7, with 9 bases identical to TRBD2. The CDR3 runs to 17 residues. The germline V gene has CDR1 SGHRS and CDR2 YFSETQ. Germline trimming cut 4 bases from V and 7 bases from J; bases unmatched to any gene: 18. CDR3 loop: CASSGISGSTFEGEQYF. CDR3 nucleotides: TGCGCCAGCAGCGGGATTAGCGGGAGTACGTTTGAGGGGGAGCAGTACTTC.

In this sample, this clonotype turned up once. The chain uses TRBV5-1 and TRBJ1-1; D is perhaps TRBD1 (5 bases). This CDR3 has 14 amino acids. V was trimmed by 7 bases and J by 1 base, leaving 14 bases between them. CDR1 is SGHRS, CDR2 YFSETQ, per germline. The CDR3 DNA reads TGCGCCAGCGGAAAGGACGGGGGGAACACTGAAGCTTTCTTT. Its protein product is CASGKDGGNTEAFF.

The chain couples TRBV20-1 to TRBJ1-2; unclear D gene. The CDR3 has 12 amino acids. The germline CDR1 and CDR2 sequences are DFQATT and SNEGSKA (reference sequence). The V end was cut by 1 base, the J end by 3 bases, with 6 bases between. The CDR3 DNA sequence: TGCAGTGCTAGAGGGCTGGACTATGGCTACACCTTC. This codes for CSARGLDYGYTF.

V is TRBV3-1 and J is TRBJ2-7; a possible D gene is TRBD2 (7 bases). The CDR3 is 15 residues long. Germline V gene data show CDR1 as LGHDT and CDR2 as YNNKEL (reference sequence). The V end lost 1 base, the J end lost 6 bases, and 16 bases lay between the germline ends. CDR3: CASSQGRGRAGEQYF. The CDR3 bases are TGTGCCAGCAGCCAAGGAAGGGGGAGGGCCGGCGAGCAGTACTTC.

The chain joins TRBV19 to TRBJ1-1; D may be TRBD1 (5 bases). The length of the CDR3 is 14 residues. The V gene's germline CDR1 is LNHDA and CDR2 SQIVND (reference sequence). V lost 3 bases, J lost 0 bases, and 8 bases lay in between. Here the CDR3 reads CASSMGPMNTEAFF. The CDR3 DNA sequence: TGTGCCAGTAGTATGGGGCCCATGAACACTGAAGCTTTCTTT. Full variable domain (missing parts from reference TRBV19 and TRBJ1-1): DGGITQSPKYLFRKEGQNVTLSCEQNLNHDAMYWYRQDPGQGLRLIYYSQIVNDFQKGDIAEGYSVSREKKESFPLTVTSAQKNPTAFYLCASSMGPMNTEAFFGQGTRLTVV.